The 25 T cell receptor beta chains below were found in one sample sequenced in a study of T cells after yellow fever vaccination. TCRdb reprocessed the 5' RACE reads with MiXCR, giving one entry per CDR3 protein. This table holds fewer than 400,000 distinct CDR3 sequences, about 10% found once. The input for sequencing was CD4+ T cells sorted from PBMCs, taken 45 days after the yellow fever booster vaccination. All receptors come from a man aged 18 to 35 who received the YFV17D yellow fever vaccine.

This clonotype showed up many times. The chain joins TRBV20-1 to TRBJ2-3; D is perhaps TRBD1 or TRBD2 (5 bases each). The length of the CDR3 is 14 residues. Germline CDR1 DFQATT, CDR2 SNEGSKA (reference sequence). V was clipped by 3 bases and J by 3 bases, with 13 bases between them. CDR3 nucleotide sequence: TGCAGTGCTAGGTGGGGCCCGGGAACAGATACGCAGTATTTT. Protein: CSARWGPGTDTQYF.

The chain uses TRBV30 and TRBJ1-5, with TRBD1 as a possible D gene (6 bases). This CDR3 contains 13 residues. The germline V gene has CDR1 GTSNPN and CDR2 SVGIG (reference sequence). Trimming pared 0 bases from V and 5 bases from J, leaving 8 bases between. CDR3 nucleotides: TGTGCCTGGAGTGTACGGGGGCATCAGCCCCAGCATTTT. Protein product: CAWSVRGHQPQHF.

The gene calls are TRBV11-1 and TRBJ2-2; 9 bases are a match to TRBD2. V shed 5 bases and J 8 bases; nucleotides not matched to a gene: 6. In germline, CDR1 is SGHAT, CDR2 FQDESV (reference sequence). CDR3 length equals 14 residues. The CDR3 loop reads CASSPGTSMGELFF. CDR3 DNA sequence: TGTGCCAGCAGCCCAGGGACTAGCATGGGGGAGCTGTTTTTT.

A few counts support this clonotype. This chain links TRBV9 with TRBJ2-5, with D uncertain. The CDR3 loop spans 16 amino acids. The V gene's germline CDR1 is SGDLS and CDR2 YYNGEE. V lost 3 bases to trimming and J lost 7 bases, with 22 bases between them. In DNA, the CDR3 is TGTGCCAGCAGCGCGGGCAGTCATGGGAACTTAGGGACCCAGTACTTC. The encoded protein is CASSAGSHGNLGTQYF.

V is TRBV5-6 and J is TRBJ2-1; D is unclear. Trimming took off 1 base at V and 0 bases at J, with 8 bases between the two ends. The length of the CDR3 is 15 residues. Per germline, CDR1 SGHDT and CDR2 YYEEEE. The CDR3 spells CASSLWRSSYNEQFF. CDR3 DNA: TGTGCCAGCAGCTTGTGGCGGAGCTCCTACAATGAGCAGTTCTTC.

The table lists this clonotype with a few counts. The V call is TRBV27, the J call TRBJ2-5; D may be TRBD2 (5 bases). The CDR3 has 16 amino acids. CDR1 and CDR2 from the germline V gene are MNHEY and SMNVEV (reference sequence). Trimming took 2 bases from V and 7 from J, leaving 20 bases between them. Here the CDR3 DNA reads TGTGCCAGCAGTTTAAAGCCTAGAGGGATGCATTCGACCCAGTACTTC. Protein: CASSLKPRGMHSTQYF.

This clonotype was seen repeatedly, ten times or more. The V call is TRBV28, the J call TRBJ2-1; 10 bases map to TRBD2. The CDR3 totals 15 residues. In germline, CDR1 is MDHEN, CDR2 SYDVKM. V lost 2 bases and J lost 2; bases outside the gene matches: 0. DNA of the CDR3: TGTGCCAGCAGTTTAAGCGGGGGGGCCTACAATGAGCAGTTCTTC. Its protein is CASSLSGGAYNEQFF.

This clonotype qualifies as medium-sized. This rearrangement joins TRBV5-1 to TRBJ2-5; the match to TRBD2 covers 8 bases. The germline V gene encodes CDR1 SGHRS and CDR2 YFSETQ. This CDR3 spans 15 amino acids. The V segment lost 2 bases and the J segment 3 bases; nucleotides outside the gene matches: 6. The CDR3 sequence is CASSLFFSGEETQYF. The CDR3 coding sequence is TGCGCCAGCAGCTTATTTTTTAGCGGGGAAGAGACCCAGTACTTC.

The chain combines TRBV5-4 with TRBJ2-1, with D unclear. Germline CDR1 SGHNT, CDR2 YYREEE (reference sequence). The germline V and J ends were trimmed by 4 bases and 0 bases, with 8 bases remaining between them. This CDR3 is 14 amino acids long. The CDR3 spells CASSETSSYNEQFF. CDR3 nucleotide sequence: TGTGCCAGCAGCGAAACGAGCTCCTACAATGAGCAGTTCTTC.

The chain joins TRBV18 to TRBJ2-1; no definite D call. Trimming cost V 0 bases and J 12 bases, with 12 bases left between them. There are 13 residues in the CDR3. Germline V gene lookup returns CDR1 KGHSH and CDR2 LQKENI. Written as DNA, the CDR3 is TGTGCCAGCTCACCACCGGAGATCTGGGGGCAGTTCTTC. Its translation: CASSPPEIWGQFF.

This clonotype has a handful of counts. The genes are TRBV27 and TRBJ1-2; D is uncertain. Germline values: CDR1 MNHEY, CDR2 SMNVEV (reference sequence). Trimming removed 3 bases at V and 3 bases at J, with 11 bases between. The CDR3 spans 14 residues. CDR3 DNA: TGTGCCAGCAGTTTGAAAGGACCTCACTATGGCTACACCTTC. This codes for CASSLKGPHYGYTF.

This chain connects TRBV4-2 to TRBJ2-3; D uncertain. V gave up 0 bases and J gave up 6 bases, with 10 bases separating them. This CDR3 comprises 14 residues. Germline CDR1 is LGHNA and CDR2 is YNFKEQ. The CDR3 region is CASSQEIAVDTQYF. The CDR3 DNA reads as TGTGCCAGCAGCCAAGAGATAGCAGTCGATACGCAGTATTTT.

This clonotype was recorded many times. The chain links TRBV5-1 to TRBJ2-2; TRBD1 agrees at 7 bases. J lost 0 bases, V lost 7 bases, and 3 bases had no gene match. The length of the CDR3 is 14 residues. Germline lookup yields CDR1 SGHRS and CDR2 YFSETQ. DNA for the CDR3: TGCGCCAGCCAAGGGGGCCCGAACACCGGGGAGCTGTTTTTT. Protein product: CASQGGPNTGELFF.

In its sample, this clonotype was seen a few times. The chain joins TRBV6-4 to TRBJ1-6; D gene unclear. This CDR3 spans 14 amino acids. V lost 6 bases and J lost 9, with 15 bases in between. Germline loops: CDR1 MRHNA, CDR2 SNTAGT. DNA of the CDR3: TGTGCCAGCAGAGATTTCGGGGAACGTTCACCCCTCCACTTT. Its protein is CASRDFGERSPLHF.

A few counts support this clonotype. This sequence joins TRBV20-1 and TRBJ2-3; D is unclear. This CDR3 is built from 14 residues. Trimming took off 1 base at V and 2 bases at J, with 10 bases between the two ends. From germline, CDR1 is DFQATT and CDR2 SNEGSKA (reference sequence). The DNA of the CDR3 is TGCAGTGCTAGAGTCGGGTCCCCCACAGATACGCAGTATTTT. Translated: CSARVGSPTDTQYF.

Only a few counts were recorded for this clonotype. The rearrangement joins TRBV6-6 to TRBJ1-1; D ambiguous. The CDR3 totals 12 residues. The germline V gene has CDR1 MNHNY and CDR2 SVGAGI (reference sequence). V was clipped by 0 bases and J by 9 bases, with 8 bases between them. DNA for the CDR3: TGTGCCAGCAGTTACTCGAAGGACCAAGCTTTCTTT. Residues: CASSYSKDQAFF.

The chain joins TRBV12-3 or TRBV12-4 to TRBJ1-5; the D is unclear. V lost 6 bases to trimming and J lost 4 bases, with 10 bases between them. The CDR3 is made up of 13 amino acids. CDR3 nucleotides: TGTGCCAGCAGCCCCAATCCGAATCAGCCCCAGCATTTT. It codes for CASSPNPNQPQHF.

In its sample, this clonotype was seen a few times. This chain links TRBV20-1 with TRBJ1-5; no firm D call. V lost 2 bases, J lost 6 bases, and 8 bases lay in between. Germline values: CDR1 DFQATT, CDR2 SNEGSKA (reference sequence). CDR3 length: 12 residues. The CDR3, as DNA: TGCAGTGCTAGACCGGGAGGTCAGCCCCAGCATTTT. The encoded protein is CSARPGGQPQHF.

In this sample, this clonotype turned up a few times. The rearrangement uses TRBV4-2 and TRBJ2-5; 7 bases align to TRBD2. The V gene end was trimmed by 0 bases and the J gene end by 4 bases; junction bases not matched to a gene: 8. Germline assignment: CDR1 LGHNA and CDR2 YNFKEQ. This CDR3 is built from 16 residues. The CDR3 loop reads CASSQDRAGPLETQYF. DNA of the CDR3: TGTGCCAGCAGCCAAGATCGAGCGGGGCCGCTAGAGACCCAGTACTTC.

This clonotype was counted only a few times. The rearrangement joins TRBV19 to TRBJ1-1, with TRBD1 as a possible D gene (6 bases). This CDR3 contains 12 residues. Trimming shortened V by 2 bases and J by 8 bases, and 9 bases separated the two germline ends. The germline V gene has CDR1 LNHDA and CDR2 SQIVND (reference sequence). The CDR3 is CASSIRQGEAFF. CDR3 sequence (DNA): TGTGCCAGTAGTATAAGGCAGGGGGAAGCTTTCTTT.

The chain carries TRBV12-3 or TRBV12-4 and TRBJ2-3; D remains ambiguous. V lost 6 bases and J 4 bases, leaving 14 bases between the germline ends. CDR3 length: 14 amino acids. This CDR3 is CASSLLNRADTQYF. The CDR3, as DNA: TGTGCCAGCAGCCTCTTGAATAGGGCAGATACGCAGTATTTT.

This clonotype came up many times. The V and J genes are TRBV5-6 and TRBJ2-7; D gene unclear. Trimming removed 0 bases from V and 2 bases from J, with 12 bases in between. The CDR3 runs 15 residues. CDR1 and CDR2 from the germline V gene are SGHDT and YYEEEE. DNA of the CDR3: TGTGCCAGCAGCTTGGCCTTGGGCCCTACCTACGAGCAGTACTTC. This translates into CASSLALGPTYEQYF.

The chain carries TRBV9 and TRBJ2-4, with a tentative D call TRBD2 (5 bases). There are 12 residues in the CDR3. V was pared by 0 bases and J by 8 bases, with 6 bases between. Germline V gives CDR1 SGDLS, CDR2 YYNGEE. DNA of the CDR3: TGTGCCAGCAGCGTAGACGGGGACATTCAGTACTTC. It codes for CASSVDGDIQYF.

The V and J genes are TRBV9 and TRBJ1-2; possible D gene TRBD1, 6 bases. The CDR3 runs to 15 residues. Germline values: CDR1 SGDLS, CDR2 YYNGEE. The V end lost 0 bases, the J end lost 5 bases, and 14 bases lay between the germline ends. The CDR3 sequence is CASSVEARGSYGYTF. The CDR3 bases are TGTGCCAGCAGCGTAGAAGCCAGGGGATCGTATGGCTACACCTTC.

The chain is built from TRBV7-2 and TRBJ2-1; tentatively, D is TRBD2 (6 bases). The CDR3 is 17 residues long. Germline V lookup: CDR1 SGHTA, CDR2 FQGNSA. Trimming removed 5 bases at V and 0 bases at J, with 17 bases between. This CDR3 reads CASSPAGLLSSYNEQFF. The CDR3 DNA follows: TGTGCCAGCAGCCCGGCGGGACTCCTGAGCTCCTACAATGAGCAGTTCTTC.